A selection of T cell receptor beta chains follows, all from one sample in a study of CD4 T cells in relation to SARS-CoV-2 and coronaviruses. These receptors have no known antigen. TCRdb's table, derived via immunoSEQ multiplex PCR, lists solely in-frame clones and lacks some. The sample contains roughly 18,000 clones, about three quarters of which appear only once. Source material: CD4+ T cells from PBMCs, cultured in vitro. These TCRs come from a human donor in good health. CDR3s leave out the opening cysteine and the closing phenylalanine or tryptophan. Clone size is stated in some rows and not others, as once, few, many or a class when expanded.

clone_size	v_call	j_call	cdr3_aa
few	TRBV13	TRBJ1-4	ASSLRDTNEKLF
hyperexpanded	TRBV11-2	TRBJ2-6	ASTFIGDSGANVLT
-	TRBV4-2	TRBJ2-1	ASSQATRLAGGDEQF
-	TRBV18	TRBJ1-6	ASSLENNSPLH
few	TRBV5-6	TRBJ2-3	ASSALGRELGDTQY
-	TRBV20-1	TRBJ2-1	SARENEQF
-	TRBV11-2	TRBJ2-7	ASSLDNRAYEQY
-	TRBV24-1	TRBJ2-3	ATSDFSLAGTWTQY
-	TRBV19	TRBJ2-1	ASSILVSSYNEQF
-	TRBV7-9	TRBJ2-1	ASSPNLDRGYNEQF
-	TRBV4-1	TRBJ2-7	ASSQELLGQGTYEQY
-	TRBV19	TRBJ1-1	ASRKYRERGEAF
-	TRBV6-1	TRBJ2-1	ASSEPARLADRVSSYNEQF
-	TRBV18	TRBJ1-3	ASSPGISGNTIY
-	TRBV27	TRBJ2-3	ASSRYPPIAGTDTQY
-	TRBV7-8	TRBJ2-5	ASSFGTIEETQY
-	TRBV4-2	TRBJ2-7	ASSQLQGREQY
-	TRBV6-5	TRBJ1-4	ASSYSTGWEEKLF
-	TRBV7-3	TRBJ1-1	ASSLSGTPTPNTEAF
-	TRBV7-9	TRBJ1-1	ASSQTGATEAF
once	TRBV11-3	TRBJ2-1	ASSSRSGGSNEQF
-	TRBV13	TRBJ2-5	ASSLQGAGTQY
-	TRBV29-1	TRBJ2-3	SVDRQLSSTDTQY
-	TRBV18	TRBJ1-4	ASSPSTNEKLF
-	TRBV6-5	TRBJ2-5	ASRLGLAGGPNSN
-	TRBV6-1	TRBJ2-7	ASSERVGLNSYEQY
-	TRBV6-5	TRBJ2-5	ASTRGGGTSETQY